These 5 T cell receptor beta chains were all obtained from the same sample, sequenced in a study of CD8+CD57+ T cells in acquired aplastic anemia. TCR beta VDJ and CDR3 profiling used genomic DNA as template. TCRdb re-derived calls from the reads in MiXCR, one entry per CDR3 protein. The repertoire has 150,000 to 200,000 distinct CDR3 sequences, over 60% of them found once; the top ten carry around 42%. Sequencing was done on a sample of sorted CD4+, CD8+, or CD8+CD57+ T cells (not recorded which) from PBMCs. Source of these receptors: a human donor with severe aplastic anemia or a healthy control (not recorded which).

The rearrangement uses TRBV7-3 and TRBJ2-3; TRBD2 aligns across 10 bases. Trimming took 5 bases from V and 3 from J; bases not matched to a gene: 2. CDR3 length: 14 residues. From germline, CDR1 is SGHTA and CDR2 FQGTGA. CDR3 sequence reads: CASSPSGGTDTQYF. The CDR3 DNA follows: TGTGCCAGCAGCCCTAGCGGGGGTACAGATACGCAGTATTTT.

The CDR3 sequence: CASSGYTGQGRRGYTF. As DNA, the CDR3 is TGTGCCAGCAGCGGTTACACGGGACAGGGGCGCCGTGGCTACACCTTC. V gene TRBV9 combines with J gene TRBJ1-2, with 10 bases lining up with TRBD1. With 3 bases clipped from V and 7 bases from J, the junction kept 12 bases outside the gene matches. Germline V gives CDR1 SGDLS, CDR2 YYNGEE. This CDR3 comprises 16 residues.

CDR3 nucleotides: TGTGCCAGCAGCGTAGTCTCGTACAATGAGCAGTTCTTC. Protein product: CASSVVSYNEQFF. The chain has TRBV9 and TRBJ2-1; no clear D. V was shortened by 0 bases and J by 4 bases, with 5 bases between the two germline ends. Germline CDR1 reads SGDLS; CDR2 reads YYNGEE. This CDR3 is 13 amino acids long.

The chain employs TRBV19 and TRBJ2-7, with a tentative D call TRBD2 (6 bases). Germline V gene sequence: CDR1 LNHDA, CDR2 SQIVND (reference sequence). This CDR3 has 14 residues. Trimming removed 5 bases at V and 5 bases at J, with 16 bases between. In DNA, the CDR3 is TGTGCCAGTAGTTTACCGGGACTCCCCCACGAGCAGTACTTC. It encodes CASSLPGLPHEQYF.

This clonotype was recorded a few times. For the CDR3, the DNA is TGCGCCAGCAGGCCGGACAGGGGAGGCTACACCTTC. Its translation is CASRPDRGGYTF. The J gene is TRBJ1-2, the V gene TRBV5-1, with TRBD1 matching over 9 bases. The CDR3 runs to 12 residues. Unmatched junction bases numbered 4, after V lost 5 bases and J lost 8 bases. Germline assignment: CDR1 SGHRS and CDR2 YFSETQ.